This record covers a single TCR beta chain. The sample originates from a study of blood T cell repertoires in COVID-19. Across the study: There were acute and convalescent COVID-19 samples, and they came from the United States, Italy and Spain. Nucleic acid was either cDNA or gDNA, and it came from T cells, B-cell-depleted T cells, or PBMCs.

The method was immunoSEQ multiplex PCR; TCRdb's version includes in-frame clones alone and lacks a portion of them. In the table there are some 320,000 clones, approximately 87% of which are singletons. Sequences were obtained from peripheral blood. The sequence was collected from a woman in her forties or fifties who had recovered from COVID-19.

The CDR3 here is CASSRQPLAGTEAFF. In DNA, the CDR3 is TGTGCCAGCAGCCGTCAACCTCTTGCGGGGACTGAAGCTTTCTTT. The rearrangement joins TRBV14 to TRBJ1-1, with D uncertain. The CDR3 contains 15 residues. Germline V lookup: CDR1 SGHDN, CDR2 FVKESK. Trimming took 4 bases from V and 5 from J, leaving 17 bases between them.